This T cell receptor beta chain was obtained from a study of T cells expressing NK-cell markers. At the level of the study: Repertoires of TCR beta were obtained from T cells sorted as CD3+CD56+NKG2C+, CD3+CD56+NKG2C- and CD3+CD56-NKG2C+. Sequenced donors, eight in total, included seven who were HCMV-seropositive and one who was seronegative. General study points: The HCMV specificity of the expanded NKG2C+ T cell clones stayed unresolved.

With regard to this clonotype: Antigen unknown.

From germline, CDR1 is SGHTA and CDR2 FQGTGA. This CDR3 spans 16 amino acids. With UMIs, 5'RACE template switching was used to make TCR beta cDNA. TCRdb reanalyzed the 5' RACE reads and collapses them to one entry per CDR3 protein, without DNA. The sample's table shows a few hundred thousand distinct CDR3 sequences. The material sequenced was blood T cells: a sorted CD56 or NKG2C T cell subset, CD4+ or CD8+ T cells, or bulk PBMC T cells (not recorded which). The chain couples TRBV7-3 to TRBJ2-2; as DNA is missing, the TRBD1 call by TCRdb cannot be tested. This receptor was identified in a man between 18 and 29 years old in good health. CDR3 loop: CASRVLQGEYTGELFF.